The TCR beta chain described here comes from a study of CD8+CD57+ T cells in acquired aplastic anemia. Overall study: DNA recovered from sorted CD4+ and CD8+ cells had a mean of about 3 ug. Roughly 10.8 million reads were obtained on average for healthy donor CD4+ cells. General study results and limits: Overlapping CD8+ CDR3 repertoires of patients and controls contained under 35 shared sequences.

The germline V gene encodes CDR1 WSHSY and CDR2 SAAADI. CDR3 length: 14 amino acids. V was pared by 4 bases and J by 4 bases, with 11 bases between. TCR beta VDJ and CDR3 profiling used genomic DNA as template. Each CDR3 protein gets one entry after TCRdb re-called the reads with MiXCR. The profile shows about 110,000 distinct CDR3 sequences, 40% to 65% of them singletons. About this clonotype: Antigen specificity is unknown.

What was sequenced was sorted CD4+, CD8+, or CD8+CD57+ T cells (not recorded which) from PBMCs. The genes are TRBV10-2 and TRBJ1-5; tentative D call: TRBD1 (6 bases). This sequence originates from a human donor in good health, serving as a control. The CDR3 here is CASSGGGHNQPQHF. CDR3 nucleotides: TGCGCCAGCAGTGGGGGGGGACATAATCAGCCCCAGCATTTT.